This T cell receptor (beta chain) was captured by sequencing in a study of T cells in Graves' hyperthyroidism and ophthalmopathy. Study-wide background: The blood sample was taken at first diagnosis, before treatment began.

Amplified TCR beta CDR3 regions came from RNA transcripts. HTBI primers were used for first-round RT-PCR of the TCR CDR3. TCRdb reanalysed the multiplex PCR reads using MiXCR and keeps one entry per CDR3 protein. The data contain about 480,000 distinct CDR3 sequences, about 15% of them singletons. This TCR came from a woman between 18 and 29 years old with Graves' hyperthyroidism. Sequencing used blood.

In DNA, the CDR3 is TGTGCCAGCAGCGCGTCAGGGTGGCAGGCAGATACGCAGTATTTT. Protein sequence: CASSASGWQADTQYF. The chain employs TRBV9 and TRBJ2-3, with D perhaps matching TRBD1 (5 bases). Per the germline V gene, CDR1 is SGDLS and CDR2 is YYNGEE. Between the trimmed V and J ends, which lost 3 bases and 4 bases, there was a span of 15 bases. The CDR3 runs 15 residues.